The 27 T cell receptor beta chains listed next were all sequenced from one sample in a study of blood T cell repertoires in COVID-19. Assay: immunoSEQ multiplex PCR; the TCRdb copy retains only in-frame clones and omits some. Of around 110,000 clones listed, approximately 82% are singletons. Sequenced material: peripheral blood. These receptor sequences come from a man aged 65 to 85 with active or convalescent COVID-19.

The chain recombines TRBV7-9 with TRBJ2-3; a possible D gene is TRBD2 (6 bases). CDR1 and CDR2 from the germline V gene are SEHNR and FQNEAQ (reference sequence). The V end lost 5 bases, the J end lost 2 bases, and 17 bases lay between the germline ends. The CDR3 length is 16 residues. The chain's CDR3 is CASSRGASAITDTQYF. The CDR3, as DNA: TGTGCCAGCAGCCGGGGAGCTAGCGCTATCACAGATACGCAGTATTTT.

The chain combines TRBV6-2 or TRBV6-3 with TRBJ2-1, with 7 bases matching TRBD2. The CDR3 is 18 amino acids. Germline CDR1 reads MNHEY; CDR2 reads SVGEGT. Trimming took 4 bases from V and 0 from J; bases not matched to a gene: 12. CDR3 sequence (DNA): TGTGCCAGCAGTTCCCCCCTGCGGGGGAAGAGCTCCTACAATGAGCAGTTCTTC. Its translation is CASSSPLRGKSSYNEQFF.

The chain couples TRBV19 to TRBJ1-2; no clear D gene. The germline V gene encodes CDR1 LNHDA and CDR2 SQIVND (reference sequence). The germline V and J ends were trimmed by 2 bases and 5 bases, with 12 bases remaining between them. The CDR3 has 14 residues. CDR3 in amino acids: CASSISAGEYGYTF. CDR3 in DNA: TGTGCCAGTAGTATAAGTGCCGGGGAATATGGCTACACCTTC.

This clone was detected only a few times. V and J are TRBV5-1 and TRBJ2-7; unclear D gene. V was clipped by 1 base and J by 2 bases, with 10 bases between them. Germline V gene sequence: CDR1 SGHRS, CDR2 YFSETQ. The CDR3 totals 14 residues. This chain's CDR3 is CASSLSALTYEQYF. For the CDR3, the DNA is TGCGCCAGCAGCTTGTCCGCGCTGACCTACGAGCAGTACTTC. Filled out from reference TRBV5-1 and TRBJ2-7, the complete variable domain reads KAGVTQTPRYLIKTRGQQVTLSCSPISGHRSVSWYQQTPGQGLQFLFEYFSETQRNKGNFPGRFSGRQFSNSRSEMNVSTLELGDSALYLCASSLSALTYEQYFGPGTRLTVT.

This clone has a single count. The chain uses TRBV5-5 and TRBJ2-7; possible D gene TRBD1, 5 bases. There are 15 residues in the CDR3. Germline V gene sequence: CDR1 SGHKS, CDR2 YYEKEE (reference sequence). V was pared by 3 bases and J by 0 bases, with 13 bases between. The DNA of the CDR3 is TGTGCCAGCAGCTCCTACAGGTACGCCTCCTACGAGCAGTACTTC. Translation: CASSSYRYASYEQYF.

The gene calls are TRBV5-4 and TRBJ2-1; D may be TRBD2 (6 bases). The CDR3 contains 15 residues. V was clipped by 3 bases and J by 4 bases, with 14 bases between them. The germline V gene encodes CDR1 SGHNT and CDR2 YYREEE (reference sequence). The CDR3 sequence is CASSSPGGSYNEQFF. The CDR3 coding sequence is TGTGCCAGCAGCTCCCCCGGAGGGAGTTACAATGAGCAGTTCTTC.

This chain uses TRBV3-1 (or the pseudogene TRBV3-2) with TRBJ2-7, with 9 bases lining up with TRBD2. Germline V gene lookup returns CDR1 LGHDT and CDR2 YNNKEL (reference sequence). Trimming took 1 base from V and 4 from J; bases not matched to a gene: 2. The CDR3 extends over 14 amino acids. The CDR3 DNA reads as TGTGCCAGCAGCCAAGGGACTAGCGAGTACGAGCAGTACTTC. Translated: CASSQGTSEYEQYF.

This rearrangement joins TRBV2 to TRBJ2-7; TRBD2 aligns across 12 bases. The V gene's germline CDR1 is SNHLY and CDR2 FYNNEI. The CDR3 consists of 14 residues. With V trimmed by 6 bases and J by 3 bases, 3 bases remained unmatched. The CDR3 sequence is CASRRTSGDYEQYF. CDR3 sequence (DNA): TGTGCCAGCAGGCGGACTAGCGGGGACTACGAGCAGTACTTC.

V is TRBV5-1 and J is TRBJ2-5, with 11 bases that match TRBD2. This CDR3 contains 15 residues. CDR1 and CDR2 (germline): SGHRS, YFSETQ. V lost 4 bases to trimming and J lost 4 bases; unmatched junction nucleotides: 6. The CDR3 bases are TGCGCCAGCAGCCCTATTGGACTAGCGGGAGAGACCCAGTACTTC. Its translation is CASSPIGLAGETQYF.

The CDR3 nucleotides are TGCGCCAGCAGCTTGAGACTCTCCTACAATGAGCAGTTCTTC. Its translation is CASSLRLSYNEQFF. The chain uses TRBV5-1 and TRBJ2-1; the D is unclear. The CDR3 is 14 amino acids. Germline V gene sequence: CDR1 SGHRS, CDR2 YFSETQ. V dropped 1 base and J dropped 0 bases, with 5 bases sitting between them.

This chain joins TRBV4-2 and TRBJ2-2; a possible D gene is TRBD2 (6 bases). V was cut by 0 bases and J by 6 bases, with 11 bases left in between. CDR1 LGHNA and CDR2 YNFKEQ come from the germline V gene. The CDR3 has 15 amino acids. CDR3 DNA: TGTGCCAGCAGCCAAGATAACGGGAGTCCCGGGGAGCTGTTTTTT. Its translation: CASSQDNGSPGELFF.

This sequence joins TRBV30 and TRBJ1-1; a possible D gene is TRBD1 (6 bases). This CDR3 is 16 amino acids long. Germline V gene lookup returns CDR1 GTSNPN and CDR2 SVGIG (reference sequence). Trimming shortened V by 4 bases and J by 0 bases, and 18 bases separated the two germline ends. The CDR3: CAWKYTGRIMNTEAFF. As DNA, the CDR3 is TGTGCCTGGAAATATACAGGGAGAATCATGAACACTGAAGCTTTCTTT.

In its sample, this clone was seen once. The chain links TRBV6-5 to TRBJ1-1; D unresolved. The CDR3 sequence is 11 residues long. The V end lost 6 bases, the J end lost 6 bases, and 8 bases lay between the germline ends. CDR1 and CDR2 from the germline V gene are MNHEY and SVGAGI. The CDR3 coding sequence is TGTGCCAGCAGCCTGTTCGCTGAAGCTTTCTTT. It yields the protein CASSLFAEAFF.

The rearrangement joins TRBV18 to TRBJ1-2; TRBD1 matches at 8 bases. CDR3 length: 15 residues. CDR1 is KGHSH, CDR2 LQKENI, per germline. The J segment lost 0 bases and the V segment lost 8 bases, leaving 8 bases of the junction unmatched. The chain's CDR3 is CASGAGTGANYGYTF. In nucleotides, the CDR3 is TGTGCCAGCGGCGCGGGGACAGGAGCTAACTATGGCTACACCTTC.

CDR3 amino acids: CASSRRERTEAFF. The CDR3 bases are TGTGCCAGCAGCCGACGGGAGAGGACTGAAGCTTTCTTT. The chain uses TRBV5-8 and TRBJ1-1; D unclear. Looked up from germline, CDR1 is SGHTS and CDR2 is YDEGEE. Trimming stripped 4 bases from V and 5 bases from J, with 12 bases between. This CDR3 region has 13 residues.

The chain links TRBV4-2 to TRBJ1-4, with 7 bases fitting TRBD1. Germline lookup yields CDR1 LGHNA and CDR2 YNFKEQ. J lost 5 bases, V lost 4 bases, and 1 base had no gene match. CDR3 length: 13 residues. The CDR3 coding sequence is TGTGCCAGCAGCCGGGGACAGAATGAAAAACTGTTTTTT. As protein: CASSRGQNEKLFF.

The CDR3 DNA is TGTGCCAGCAGGCAGGGGGCTGGTGGCTACACCTTC. This gives the protein CASRQGAGGYTF. V and J are TRBV28 and TRBJ1-2; TRBD1 agrees at 8 bases. Germline CDR1 and CDR2: MDHEN and SYDVKM. With V trimmed by 6 bases and J by 7 bases, 4 bases remained unmatched. CDR3 size: 12 residues.

The chain uses TRBV6-5 and TRBJ2-2; 7 bases fit TRBD1. V shed 8 bases and J 3 bases; nucleotides not matched to a gene: 6. Germline V gene lookup returns CDR1 MNHEY and CDR2 SVGAGI. This CDR3 is 14 amino acids long. This chain's CDR3 is CASQRQGDTGELFF. The CDR3 bases are TGTGCCAGCCAGAGGCAGGGGGACACCGGGGAGCTGTTTTTT.

The gene calls are TRBV19 and TRBJ2-7, with a tentative D call TRBD1 (6 bases). The germline V gene encodes CDR1 LNHDA and CDR2 SQIVND (reference sequence). V lost 1 base and J 3 bases, leaving 10 bases between the germline ends. There are 14 residues in the CDR3. CDR3 sequence: CASSIVSQGYEQYF. DNA of the CDR3: TGTGCCAGTAGTATAGTCTCACAGGGCTACGAGCAGTACTTC.

The chain uses TRBV27 and TRBJ2-7; 10 bases are shared with TRBD1. Germline V gene sequence: CDR1 MNHEY, CDR2 SMNVEV (reference sequence). Trimming removed 4 bases from V and 4 bases from J; junction bases left unmatched: 16. This CDR3 spans 18 amino acids. The CDR3 protein is CASSSTYFDRGLRYEQYF. The CDR3, as DNA: TGTGCCAGCAGTTCTACCTACTTCGACAGGGGGCTTCGGTACGAGCAGTACTTC.

This clone occurred once. This chain links TRBV27 with TRBJ1-1, with D maybe TRBD1 (5 bases). Trimming cost V 6 bases and J 4 bases, with 18 bases left between them. This CDR3 region has 15 residues. Per the germline V gene, CDR1 is MNHEY and CDR2 is SMNVEV (reference sequence). The DNA for the CDR3 is TGTGCCAGCAGCCGTCAGGAGCGGGGGGGCACTGAAGCTTTCTTT. Translated, it gives CASSRQERGGTEAFF.

This clone was seen just once. The chain has TRBV5-1 and TRBJ2-1; TRBD2 might be the D (5 bases). V was trimmed by 0 bases and J by 9 bases, leaving 16 bases between them. Germline loops: CDR1 SGHRS, CDR2 YFSETQ. The CDR3 runs 15 residues. In nucleotides, the CDR3 is TGCGCCAGCAGCTTGGAGCTAGGGAGCCTCAGTGAGCAGTTCTTC. Its translation: CASSLELGSLSEQFF.

The chain joins TRBV6-4 to TRBJ2-3; 11 bases are a match to TRBD2. With V trimmed by 2 bases and J by 0 bases, 7 bases remained unmatched. Germline lookup yields CDR1 MRHNA and CDR2 SNTAGT. The CDR3 totals 18 residues. CDR3 in amino acids: CASSDGGSGRASTDTQYF. In DNA form, the CDR3 reads TGTGCCAGCAGTGACGGGGGTAGCGGGAGGGCTAGCACAGATACGCAGTATTTT.

The chain combines TRBV7-2 with TRBJ2-7; 9 nucleotides match TRBD1. The V and J ends lost 6 bases and 4 bases, in that order; junction bases with no gene match: 7. Germline CDR1 is SGHTA and CDR2 is FQGNSA. This CDR3 spans 14 amino acids. The DNA for the CDR3 is TGTGCCAGCAGTCTAACAGGGGGCCTTTACGAGCAGTACTTC. Protein: CASSLTGGLYEQYF.

This chain connects TRBV7-3 to TRBJ1-1; 9 bases are shared with TRBD1. J gave up 5 bases and V 5 bases, and 9 bases lay outside the gene matches. This CDR3 contains 15 residues. Germline V lookup: CDR1 SGHTA, CDR2 FQGTGA. The CDR3 nucleotides are TGTGCCAGCAGCATATCCGGGACAGGGATGACTGAAGCTTTCTTT. It specifies CASSISGTGMTEAFF.

This sequence joins TRBV4-2 and TRBJ2-7; TRBD2 agrees at 9 bases. Germline values: CDR1 LGHNA, CDR2 YNFKEQ. This CDR3 contains 16 residues. The junction had 5 bases not matched to a gene; V was cut back by 0 bases and J by 2 bases. CDR3 protein: CASSQDTASGAYEQYF. The CDR3 nucleotides read TGTGCCAGCAGCCAAGATACGGCTAGCGGGGCCTACGAGCAGTACTTC.

V usage is TRBV21-1 and J usage is TRBJ1-1; TRBD1, the D gene given by the table, was not confirmed from the DNA. TRBV21-1 is flagged as a pseudogene. The CDR3 has 12 residues. CDR3 sequence reads: CASSIGQGQAFF. The CDR3 DNA reads as TGTGCCAGCAGCATTGGACAGGGACAAGCTTTCTTT.